The 14 T cell receptor beta chains below were found in one sample sequenced in a study of identical twins. One entry per CDR3 protein, called by TCRdb with MiXCR from the 5' RACE reads. The sample holds 460,000 or so distinct CDR3 sequences, about 14% seen once. A further study also used this sample, focusing on yellow fever vaccine responses in identical twins.

The sequencing sample was made of CD4+ T cells sorted from blood. The source is a young woman in good health.

The rearrangement joins TRBV24-1 to TRBJ1-5, with 8 bases matching TRBD1. With V trimmed by 4 bases and J by 2 bases, 6 bases remained unmatched. The CDR3 has 16 amino acids. Germline V lookup: CDR1 KGHDR, CDR2 SFDVKD. The CDR3 is CATSEHAGQGNQPQHF. For the CDR3, the DNA is TGTGCCACCAGTGAGCACGCGGGACAGGGCAATCAGCCCCAGCATTTT.

The gene calls are TRBV7-2 and TRBJ1-1; D gene unclear. CDR1 SGHTA and CDR2 FQGNSA come from the germline V gene. The CDR3 extends over 15 amino acids. Deletions cut 1 base from V and 1 base from J, with 10 bases between. The CDR3 protein is CASSLEPNPNTEAFF. In DNA form, the CDR3 reads TGTGCCAGCAGCTTAGAGCCGAACCCGAACACTGAAGCTTTCTTT.

V usage is TRBV6-5 and J usage is TRBJ2-7, with D perhaps matching TRBD2 (5 bases). V dropped 0 bases and J dropped 3 bases, with 9 bases sitting between them. The CDR3 runs to 14 residues. CDR1 and CDR2 (germline): MNHEY, SVGAGI. CDR3 sequence (DNA): TGTGCCAGCAGTTACTCCGTCCGGGACTACGAGCAGTACTTC. It codes for CASSYSVRDYEQYF.

This sequence joins TRBV11-2 and TRBJ2-1, with D possibly TRBD2 on 5 matching bases. Deletions cut 1 base from V and 8 bases from J, with 15 bases between. The CDR3 is made up of 15 amino acids. The germline CDR1 and CDR2 sequences are SGHAT and FQNNGV. CDR3: CASSLVGGARDEQFF. DNA for the CDR3: TGTGCCAGCAGCTTAGTTGGCGGAGCGAGGGATGAGCAGTTCTTC.

The CDR3 DNA reads as TGTGCCATCAGTCTCAAGGACAGGGTAAGCGAGCAGTACTTC. It yields the protein CAISLKDRVSEQYF. The chain combines TRBV10-3 with TRBJ2-7; 8 bases match TRBD1. The length of the CDR3 is 14 residues. Per germline, CDR1 ENHRY and CDR2 SYGVKD. V gave up 5 bases and J gave up 6 bases; unmatched junction bases: 9.

This clonotype was seen ten or more times. This chain joins TRBV4-2 and TRBJ2-7, with 8 bases fitting TRBD1. The CDR3 loop spans 14 amino acids. The V gene end was trimmed by 1 base and the J gene end by 1 base; junction bases not matched to a gene: 0. The germline V gene encodes CDR1 LGHNA and CDR2 YNFKEQ. CDR3 DNA: TGTGCCAGCAGCCAAGGACAGGGGTCCTACGAGCAGTACTTC. This translates into CASSQGQGSYEQYF.

This clonotype is medium-sized in the sample. The rearrangement links TRBV6-2 or TRBV6-3 to TRBJ2-2; D is uncertain. This CDR3 is built from 12 residues. The germline gives CDR1 MNHEY, CDR2 SVGEGT. The V and J ends lost 6 bases and 2 bases respectively, with 4 bases between them. CDR3 coding DNA: TGTGCCAGCAGGCGTAACACCGGGGAGCTGTTTTTT. Amino acid sequence: CASRRNTGELFF.

This clonotype has only a few counts. The chain carries TRBV20-1 and TRBJ2-1, with 8 bases that match TRBD1. The germline V gene has CDR1 DFQATT and CDR2 SNEGSKA (reference sequence). With V trimmed by 6 bases and J by 8 bases, 6 bases remained unmatched. This CDR3 is 12 amino acids long. CDR3: CSAPDRADEQFF. The CDR3 coding sequence is TGCAGTGCCCCGGACAGGGCCGATGAGCAGTTCTTC.

This clonotype was seen repeatedly, ten times or more. The chain employs TRBV9 and TRBJ2-7; 11 nucleotides match TRBD1. CDR3 length equals 15 residues. Per the germline V gene, CDR1 is SGDLS and CDR2 is YYNGEE. V gave up 0 bases and J gave up 5 bases; unmatched junction bases: 4. The CDR3: CASSVAGQGAHEQYF. The DNA for the CDR3 is TGTGCCAGCAGCGTAGCCGGACAGGGGGCTCACGAGCAGTACTTC.

This clonotype was observed a handful of times. The gene calls are TRBV12-3 or TRBV12-4 and TRBJ1-6; tentative D call: TRBD1 (5 bases). Trimming stripped 7 bases from V and 10 bases from J, with 11 bases between. The CDR3 spans 12 residues. CDR3 sequence: CASTGKGSPLHF. The CDR3 DNA is TGTGCCAGCACTGGAAAGGGGTCACCCCTCCACTTT.

With respect to this clonotype: A much larger clone sits a single nucleotide away, making a read error possible. The chain uses TRBV5-1 and TRBJ2-3; TRBD2 matches at 7 bases. There are 15 residues in the CDR3. The germline CDR1 and CDR2 sequences are SGHRS and YFSETQ. Trimming took 7 bases from V and 1 from J; bases not matched to a gene: 9. CDR3 coding DNA: TGCGCCAGCGGCACCGGACTAGTAGGCACAGATACGCAGTATTTT. It is translated as CASGTGLVGTDTQYF.

This clonotype was seen a few times. This rearrangement joins TRBV30 to TRBJ1-5; a possible D gene is TRBD1 (6 bases). Trimming pared 2 bases from V and 6 bases from J, leaving 11 bases between. The CDR3 extends over 13 amino acids. Germline loops: CDR1 GTSNPN, CDR2 SVGIG (reference sequence). The CDR3 here is CAWSSGAGQPQHF. The CDR3 nucleotides are TGTGCCTGGAGTTCGGGGGCCGGTCAGCCCCAGCATTTT.

The sample holds a few counts of this clonotype. The chain is built from TRBV7-2 and TRBJ2-3; 7 positions agree with TRBD2. Germline assignment: CDR1 SGHTA and CDR2 FQGNSA. V dropped 2 bases and J dropped 1; count of bases not matched to a gene: 3. This CDR3 spans 15 amino acids. Here the CDR3 reads CASSLSGERTDTQYF. The CDR3, as DNA: TGTGCCAGCAGCTTAAGCGGGGAGCGCACAGATACGCAGTATTTT. Filled out from reference TRBV7-2 and TRBJ2-3, the complete variable domain reads GAGVSQSPSNKVTEKGKDVELRCDPISGHTALYWYRQSLGQGLEFLIYFQGNSAPDKSGLPSDRFSAERTGGSVSTLTIQRTQQEDSAVYLCASSLSGERTDTQYFGPGTRLTVL.

This clonotype was seen a few times. This rearrangement joins TRBV29-1 to TRBJ2-7, with TRBD1 identical over 9 bases. V was clipped by 8 bases and J by 2 bases; unmatched bases: 13. Looked up from germline, CDR1 is SQVTM and CDR2 is ANQGSEA. The CDR3 is made up of 15 amino acids. The CDR3 sequence is CSMRTGTGQTYEQYF. The CDR3 bases are TGCAGCATGCGAACCGGGACAGGGCAGACCTACGAGCAGTACTTC.